This T cell receptor beta chain was retrieved from a study of CD8 T cells in ankylosing spondylitis. TCRdb reprocessed the 5' RACE reads via MiXCR and lists one record per CDR3 protein. The sample comprises approximately 350,000 distinct CDR3 sequences, approximately 22% of which are singletons, and 10% to 15% rests with the top ten. The CDR3 totals 14 residues. V was pared by 8 bases and J by 1 base, with 6 bases of the junction left unmatched. CDR1 is DFQATT, CDR2 SNEGSKA, per germline (reference sequence). The chain uses TRBV20-1 and TRBJ2-2, with TRBD2 matching over 8 bases. The material sequenced was blood, either unsorted or a sorted T cell fraction (not recorded which). The clonotype originates from a male donor with ankylosing spondylitis or in good health (not recorded which). The CDR3 spells CSLRAGGNTGELFF. CDR3 nucleotides: TGCAGTCTTAGGGCGGGGGGGAACACCGGGGAGCTGTTTTTT.